This paragraph covers one TCR beta chain sequence. V lost 0 bases, J lost 2 bases, and 7 bases lay in between. In germline, CDR1 is MNHEY, CDR2 SMNVEV (reference sequence). CDR3 length: 14 amino acids. The sort gate was single viable CD3+CD4+CD8-CD45RO+ cells for memory CD4+ T cells. Donors' CMV status reflects serum IgG against pp150, pp28, p38, p52. The data were obtained in a study of memory CD4+ T cells and cytomegalovirus serostatus. The data were produced by immunoSEQ multiplex PCR, yet TCRdb's version contains in-frame clones alone and is incomplete. The sample includes under 35,000 clones, about 76% seen only once; the top ten take around 0.63%.

The rearrangement uses TRBV27 and TRBJ1-2; D is unresolved. Specimen: memory CD4+ T cells from blood. The sequence was collected from an adult in good health and CMV-seronegative. Some clones in this sample may be carry-over from other donors' samples. CDR3 DNA: TGTGCCAGCAGTTTATCTCAGAGGAACTATGGCTACACCTTC. Translation gives CASSLSQRNYGYTF.